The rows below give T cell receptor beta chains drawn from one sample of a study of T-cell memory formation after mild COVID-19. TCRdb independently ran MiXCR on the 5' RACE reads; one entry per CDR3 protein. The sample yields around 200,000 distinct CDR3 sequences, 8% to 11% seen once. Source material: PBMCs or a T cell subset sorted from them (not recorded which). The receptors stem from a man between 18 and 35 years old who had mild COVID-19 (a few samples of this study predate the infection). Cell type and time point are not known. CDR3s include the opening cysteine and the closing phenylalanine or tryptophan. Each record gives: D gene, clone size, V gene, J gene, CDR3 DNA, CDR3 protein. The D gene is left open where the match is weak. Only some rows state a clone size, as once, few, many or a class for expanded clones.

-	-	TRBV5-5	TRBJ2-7	TGTGCCAGCAGCTCCCGGGGAGGGGGCTCCTACGAGCAGTACTTC	CASSSRGGGSYEQYF
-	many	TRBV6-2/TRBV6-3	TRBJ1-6	TGTGCCAGCAGCGGCCCGAAAAGCGATTCACCCCTCCACTTT	CASSGPKSDSPLHF
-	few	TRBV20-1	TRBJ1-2	TGCAGTGCTAGATGGGCAGGGTTATATGGCTACACCTTC	CSARWAGLYGYTF
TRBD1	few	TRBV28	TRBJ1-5	TGTGCCAGCAGGGGGGACAGAGGGAATCAGCCCCAGCATTTT	CASRGDRGNQPQHF
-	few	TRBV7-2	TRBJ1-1	TGTGCCAGCAGCTTATATAGTATGAACACTGAAGCTTTCTTT	CASSLYSMNTEAFF
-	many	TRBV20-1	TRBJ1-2	TGCAGTGCTAGAAATGGGGGATCGGGGGCCGGCTATGGCTACACCTTC	CSARNGGSGAGYGYTF
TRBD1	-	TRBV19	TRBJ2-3	TGTGCCAGTAGTCCCCGAGTTGGGACAGCTAAATTT	CASSPRVGTAKF
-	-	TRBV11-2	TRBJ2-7	TGTGCCAGCAGCTTCCAGGGGGGAGACGAGCAGTACTTC	CASSFQGGDEQYF
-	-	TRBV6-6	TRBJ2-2	TGTGCCGGAGGACGGCCGAACACCGGGGAGCTGTTTTTT	CAGGRPNTGELFF
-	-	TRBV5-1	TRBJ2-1	TGCGCCAGCAGCTTGGTGAGGGTTCAGGGGAATGAGCAGTTCTTC	CASSLVRVQGNEQFF
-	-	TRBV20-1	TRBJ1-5	TGCAGTGCTAGACTGTATAGCAATCAGCCCCAGCATTTT	CSARLYSNQPQHF
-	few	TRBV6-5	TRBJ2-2	TGTGCCAGCAGGACGACAGGGAACACCGGGGAGCTGTTTTTT	CASRTTGNTGELFF
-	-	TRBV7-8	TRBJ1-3	TGTGCCAGCAGGCCCCGTGGCTCTGGAAACACCATATATTTT	CASRPRGSGNTIYF
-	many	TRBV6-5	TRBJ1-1	TGTGCCAGCAGTTACGGGCGTCACGACACTGAAGCTTTCTTT	CASSYGRHDTEAFF
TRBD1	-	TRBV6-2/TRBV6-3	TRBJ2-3	TGTGCCAGCAAGGGGGCGTCAGATACGCAGTATTTT	CASKGASDTQYF
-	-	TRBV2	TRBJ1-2	TGTGCCAGCACCCGCACTGAGGCAGGCGACCTCTACACCTTC	CASTRTEAGDLYTF
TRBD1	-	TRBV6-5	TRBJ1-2	TGTGCCAGCAGTCCTTTCCGGGGGACAGGGGCTAACTATGGCTACACCTTC	CASSPFRGTGANYGYTF
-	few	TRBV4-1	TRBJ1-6	TGCGCCAGCAGCCAAGATAGGGGCCGGGCGGGAATTTCACCCCTCCACTTT	CASSQDRGRAGISPLHF
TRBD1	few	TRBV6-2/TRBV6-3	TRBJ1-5	TGTGCCAGCAGTACTAGAGGGGGCATTGGCAATCAGCCCCAGCATTTT	CASSTRGGIGNQPQHF
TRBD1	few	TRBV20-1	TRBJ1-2	TGCAGTGCTATCAGGGGGCGTGACGGCTACACCTTC	CSAIRGRDGYTF
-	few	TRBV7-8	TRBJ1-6	TGTGCCAGCAGCCCCACCTCCTATAATTCACCCCTCCACTTT	CASSPTSYNSPLHF
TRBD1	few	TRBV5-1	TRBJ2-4	TGCGCCAGCAGCGCCCTGGCACAGGGGGACAAAAACATTCAGTACTTC	CASSALAQGDKNIQYF
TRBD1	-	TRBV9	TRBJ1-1	TGTGCCAGCAGAGAGGGACAGGGGACCTCTGAAGCTTTCTTT	CASREGQGTSEAFF
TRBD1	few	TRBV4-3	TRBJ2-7	TGCGCCAGCAGCCAAGTAAGAGACAGGGCTTACGAGCAGTACTTC	CASSQVRDRAYEQYF
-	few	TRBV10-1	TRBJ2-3	TGCGCCAGCAGTGATAACTGGGGTGCAGATACGCAGTATTTT	CASSDNWGADTQYF
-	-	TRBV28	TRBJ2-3	TGTGCCAGCAGTTTCCTGGGACCTCAGGGAGATACGCAGTATTTT	CASSFLGPQGDTQYF
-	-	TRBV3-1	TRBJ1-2	TGTGCCAGCAGCCAAGATCGGAGAATAGACCCCTACTATGGCTACACCTTC	CASSQDRRIDPYYGYTF
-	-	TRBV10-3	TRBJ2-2	TGTGCCATCAGTGAGGGACAGTTGGCAGTGACCGGGGAGCTGTTTTTT	CAISEGQLAVTGELFF
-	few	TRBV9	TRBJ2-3	TGTGCCAGCAGCGTCCGAGGCACAGATACGCAGTATTTT	CASSVRGTDTQYF
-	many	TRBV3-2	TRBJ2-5	TGTGCCAAACCCCATCGAGCGGGACTTAAAGAGACCCAGTACTTC	CAKPHRAGLKETQYF
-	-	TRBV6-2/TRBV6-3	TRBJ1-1	TGTGCCACCCTACATACAGTGAACACTGAAGCTTTCTTT	CATLHTVNTEAFF
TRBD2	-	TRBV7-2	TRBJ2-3	TGTGCCACCCGCGGGGGGGCCTCTAGCACAGATACGCAGTATTTT	CATRGGASSTDTQYF